Below are 17 T cell receptor beta chains sequenced from a single sample in a study of T-cell reconstitution after alpha-beta-depleted transplantation in children. Unique molecular identifiers were incorporated during preparation of the TCRbeta library. TCRdb fed the PCR reads into MiXCR, producing one record per CDR3 protein. The table shows approximately 200,000 distinct CDR3 sequences, with 6.3% occurring only once. The specimen was PBMCs, collected before TCRalphabeta/CD19-depleted stem cell transplant. All receptors derive from a girl under two years old with combined immunodeficiency, due to receive a stem cell transplant.

This clonotype was seen repeatedly, ten times or more. The gene calls are TRBV7-6 and TRBJ2-3, with TRBD1 identical over 11 bases. In germline, CDR1 is SGHVS, CDR2 FNYEAQ. The CDR3 totals 15 residues. With V trimmed by 3 bases and J by 7 bases, 6 bases remained unmatched. In nucleotides, the CDR3 is TGTGCCAGCAGCTTTCGGACAGGGGGCCTTAATACGCAGTATTTT. This sequence encodes CASSFRTGGLNTQYF.

This clonotype was found many times. The chain employs TRBV7-8 and TRBJ1-2, with a possible D match to TRBD1 (6 bases). Germline values: CDR1 SGHVS, CDR2 FQNEAQ. The CDR3 is 15 amino acids. The V gene lost 3 bases and the J gene lost 4 bases, with 15 bases spanning the gap. Here the CDR3 DNA reads TGTGCCAGCAGCTTTACAGGGTCAGTAGCCTATGGCTACACCTTC. This codes for CASSFTGSVAYGYTF.

This chain uses TRBV7-2 with TRBJ2-7; 9 nucleotides match TRBD1. V dropped 0 bases and J dropped 2; count of bases not matched to a gene: 17. This CDR3 region has 20 residues. Germline CDR1 reads SGHTA; CDR2 reads FQGNSA. CDR3 residues: CASSLAAQGATWVEAYEQYF. In nucleotides, the CDR3 is TGTGCCAGCAGCTTAGCGGCACAGGGGGCGACATGGGTGGAGGCCTACGAGCAGTACTTC. Full variable domain (outside the CDR3, taken from reference TRBV7-2 and TRBJ2-7): GAGVSQSPSNKVTEKGKDVELRCDPISGHTALYWYRQSLGQGLEFLIYFQGNSAPDKSGLPSDRFSAERTGGSVSTLTIQRTQQEDSAVYLCASSLAAQGATWVEAYEQYFGPGTRLTVT.

This clonotype has at least ten counts. The chain combines TRBV12-3 or TRBV12-4 with TRBJ1-5, with D uncertain. Trimming removed 2 bases from V and 3 bases from J, with 8 bases in between. The CDR3 spans 14 residues. Here the CDR3 DNA reads TGTGCCAGCAGTTTATTACAGAACAATCAGCCCCAGCATTTT. Its protein is CASSLLQNNQPQHF.

There are many counts of this clonotype. This chain uses TRBV28 with TRBJ2-7; 9 bases are shared with TRBD2. Germline CDR1 MDHEN, CDR2 SYDVKM. V lost 6 bases and J lost 13; bases outside the gene matches: 13. The CDR3 extends over 13 amino acids. For the CDR3, the DNA is TGTGCCAGCAGCCCGGGACTAGCTGACGGAGCTTACTTC. Translation gives CASSPGLADGAYF.

The table lists this clonotype with many counts. The gene calls are TRBV20-1 and TRBJ2-1; D is perhaps TRBD2 (5 bases). The V end was cut by 5 bases, the J end by 0 bases, with 17 bases between. Per the germline V gene, CDR1 is DFQATT and CDR2 is SNEGSKA (reference sequence). This CDR3 is 16 amino acids long. CDR3 sequence: CSASSSLAVSYNEQFF. CDR3 DNA: TGCAGTGCTTCAAGCAGCCTAGCCGTCTCCTACAATGAGCAGTTCTTC.

This clonotype was counted many times. V and J are TRBV29-1 and TRBJ2-5; possible D gene TRBD1, 6 bases. CDR3 length: 13 amino acids. CDR1 is SQVTM and CDR2 is ANQGSEA in the germline V gene. V lost 6 bases and J lost 4, with 15 bases in between. CDR3 residues: CSVLGHRGETQYF. CDR3 DNA: TGCAGCGTGCTGGGACATCGGGGAGAGACCCAGTACTTC.

This clonotype was seen ten or more times. The rearrangement links TRBV3-1 to TRBJ1-4; 7 bases agree with TRBD1. Germline values: CDR1 LGHDT, CDR2 YNNKEL (reference sequence). J gave up 10 bases and V 3 bases, and 11 bases lay outside the gene matches. The CDR3 is 15 amino acids. CDR3 sequence reads: CASSQGQQQNGKLFF. In DNA, the CDR3 is TGTGCCAGCAGCCAGGGACAGCAACAGAACGGAAAACTGTTTTTT.

This clonotype was picked up many times. CDR3 sequence (DNA): TGTGCCATCAAGCCGTTGGACGGATCCTACGAGCAGTACTTC. This sequence encodes CAIKPLDGSYEQYF. This chain uses TRBV10-3 with TRBJ2-7; D is unresolved. The CDR3 covers 14 residues. Looked up from germline, CDR1 is ENHRY and CDR2 is SYGVKD. Trimming pared 7 bases from V and 1 base from J, leaving 14 bases between.

Ten or more counts support this clonotype. This rearrangement joins TRBV7-8 to TRBJ1-2; 8 bases align to TRBD1. The CDR3 runs 13 residues. Germline values: CDR1 SGHVS, CDR2 FQNEAQ. Trimming took 5 bases from V and 5 from J; bases not matched to a gene: 4. The CDR3 DNA is TGTGCCAGCAGCCAGGGGGCCATATATGGCTACACCTTC. Amino acid sequence: CASSQGAIYGYTF.

This clonotype was recorded many times. The J gene is TRBJ2-7, the V gene TRBV4-1; 13 nucleotides align to TRBD2. There are 15 residues in the CDR3. Germline lookup yields CDR1 MGHRA and CDR2 YSYEKL. V trimming: 5 bases; J trimming: 3 bases; junction bases outside the gene matches: 4. The CDR3, as DNA: TGCGCCAGCAGCTTCCGACTAGCGGGAGGCTACGAGCAGTACTTC. Translated, it gives CASSFRLAGGYEQYF.

This clonotype was observed many times. The rearrangement joins TRBV7-8 to TRBJ2-7; 9 bases align to TRBD1. This CDR3 comprises 13 residues. J lost 7 bases, V lost 10 bases, and 11 bases had no gene match. Germline values: CDR1 SGHVS, CDR2 FQNEAQ. In DNA form, the CDR3 reads TGTGCCACTGGACAGGGGCCCCGTTTAGAGCAGTACTTC. This encodes CATGQGPRLEQYF. Full variable domain (outside the CDR3, taken from reference TRBV7-8 and TRBJ2-7): GAGVSQSPRYKVAKRGQDVALRCDPISGHVSLFWYQQALGQGPEFLTYFQNEAQLDKSGLPSDRFFAERPEGSVSTLKIQRTQQEDSAVYLCATGQGPRLEQYFGPGTRLTVT.

This clonotype has a count of ten or more. This chain's CDR3 is CASSLFRDSASSNTGELFF. DNA of the CDR3: TGTGCCAGCAGCCTATTCCGGGACAGCGCCTCCTCGAACACCGGGGAGCTGTTTTTT. The rearrangement links TRBV11-2 to TRBJ2-2, with TRBD1 matching over 7 bases. The CDR3 loop spans 19 amino acids. V dropped 5 bases and J dropped 0; count of bases not matched to a gene: 15. Looked up from germline, CDR1 is SGHAT and CDR2 is FQNNGV.

At least ten counts were recorded for this clonotype. V and J are TRBV20-1 and TRBJ2-7; D not resolved. The V end lost 3 bases, the J end lost 6 bases, and 9 bases lay between the germline ends. The CDR3 contains 11 residues. Germline V gene sequence: CDR1 DFQATT, CDR2 SNEGSKA (reference sequence). The DNA of the CDR3 is TGCAGTGCTAGGCACGGGTCCGAGCAGTACTTC. Its protein is CSARHGSEQYF.

This clonotype was recorded at least ten times. The rearrangement uses TRBV12-3 or TRBV12-4 and TRBJ2-3, with D possibly TRBD2 on 6 matching bases. The CDR3 consists of 15 residues. Trimming cost V 6 bases and J 2 bases, with 15 bases left between them. CDR3 residues: CASSSLAQSTDTQYF. The CDR3 DNA reads as TGTGCCAGCAGCTCTCTAGCGCAGTCCACAGATACGCAGTATTTT.

This clonotype has at least ten counts. CDR3 coding DNA: TGCGCCAGCAGCTTCCCGGGCCCTGAGGCAATAGCCAAAAACATTCAGTACTTC. Amino acids: CASSFPGPEAIAKNIQYF. The chain recombines TRBV5-1 with TRBJ2-4; D is undetermined. The V and J ends lost 2 bases and 0 bases respectively, with 18 bases between them. Germline CDR1 SGHRS, CDR2 YFSETQ. The CDR3 sequence is 18 residues long. The full variable domain, its missing parts supplied by reference TRBV5-1 and TRBJ2-4, is KAGVTQTPRYLIKTRGQQVTLSCSPISGHRSVSWYQQTPGQGLQFLFEYFSETQRNKGNFPGRFSGRQFSNSRSEMNVSTLELGDSALYLCASSFPGPEAIAKNIQYFGAGTRLSVL.

The chain combines TRBV7-2 with TRBJ2-1; a possible D gene is TRBD1 (6 bases). This CDR3 has 16 residues. V dropped 2 bases and J dropped 7 bases, with 18 bases sitting between them. Germline-derived CDR1 and CDR2 are SGHTA and FQGNSA. The CDR3 DNA follows: TGTGCCAGCAGCTTAATGTACCAGGGGCCAGGAAATGAGCAGTTCTTC. It encodes CASSLMYQGPGNEQFF.